This TCR beta chain was obtained from a study of blood T cell repertoires in COVID-19. Only in-frame clones appear in the TCRdb table, and some are missing; sequencing was by immunoSEQ multiplex PCR. The sample includes about 140,000 clones, around 82% of them seen just once. The clonotype was recovered from a woman aged 45-59 years who had recovered from COVID-19. The sequenced sample was PBMCs or T cells enriched from blood (not recorded which).

CDR3 loop: CASSQEGRPGDTQYF. CDR3 DNA sequence: TGCGCCAGCAGCCAGGAAGGGAGGCCTGGAGATACGCAGTATTTT. The V gene is TRBV5-1, the J gene TRBJ2-3; D perhaps matches TRBD2 (6 bases). V was cut by 4 bases and J by 5 bases, with 17 bases left in between. The CDR3 contains 15 residues. CDR1 and CDR2 from the germline V gene are SGHRS and YFSETQ.